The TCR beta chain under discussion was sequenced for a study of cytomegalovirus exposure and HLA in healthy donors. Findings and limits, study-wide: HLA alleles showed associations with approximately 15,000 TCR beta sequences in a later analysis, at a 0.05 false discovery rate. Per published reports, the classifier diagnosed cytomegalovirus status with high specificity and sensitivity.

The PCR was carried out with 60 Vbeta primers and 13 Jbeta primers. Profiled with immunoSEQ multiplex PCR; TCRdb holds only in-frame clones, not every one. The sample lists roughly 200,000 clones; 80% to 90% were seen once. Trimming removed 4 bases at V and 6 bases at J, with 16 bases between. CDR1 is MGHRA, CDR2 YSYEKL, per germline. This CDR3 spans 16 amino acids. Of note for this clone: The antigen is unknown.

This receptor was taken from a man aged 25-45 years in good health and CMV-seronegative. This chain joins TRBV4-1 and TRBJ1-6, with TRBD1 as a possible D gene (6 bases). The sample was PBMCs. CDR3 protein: CASSPSQTGFNSPLHF. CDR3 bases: TGCGCCAGCAGCCCGAGCCAGACAGGATTTAATTCACCCCTCCACTTT.